The rows below give T cell receptor beta chains drawn from one sample of a study of CD8 T cells in ankylosing spondylitis. TCRdb passed the 5' RACE reads through MiXCR, listing each CDR3 protein once. The sample records approximately 200,000 distinct CDR3 sequences, roughly 13% being singletons. Sequencing was performed on blood, either unsorted or a sorted T cell fraction (not recorded which). Source of these receptors: a male donor with ankylosing spondylitis or in good health (not recorded which). Each CDR3 is given with its conserved first and last residue. The order of the fields is V gene, J gene, clone size, D gene, CDR3 protein. A D gene is named only where the DNA matches it firmly. Size tells how often a clone was seen (once, few, many) or the class of an expanded clone, and some rows leave it out.

TRBV11-2	TRBJ2-1	-	-	CASSLETGLRTYNEQFF
TRBV19	TRBJ1-5	-	TRBD1	CASNQGDSNQPQHF
TRBV19	TRBJ2-1	few	-	CASSIVGDGDNEQFF
TRBV10-3	TRBJ1-2	few	-	CAISDYPGRTDGYTF
TRBV20-1	TRBJ2-5	few	TRBD1	CSAEVRDREIETQYF
TRBV4-1	TRBJ2-3	few	TRBD2	CASSPPMGLAGPDTQYF
TRBV7-9	TRBJ2-5	few	TRBD2	CASSLAPGGKETQYF
TRBV20-1	TRBJ2-6	-	TRBD1	CCARSTGTGAGANVLTF
TRBV4-1	TRBJ2-3	many	-	CASSQETPPLDTQYF
TRBV4-1	TRBJ2-3	-	-	CASSTGRSDTQYF
TRBV7-9	TRBJ2-7	few	-	CASTLSTAGEQYF
TRBV5-8	TRBJ1-5	-	-	CASRMGRRNQPQHF